The present TCR beta chain was sequenced within a study of blood T cell repertoires in COVID-19. This CDR3 is 14 amino acids long. The germline V and J ends were trimmed by 3 bases and 3 bases, with 15 bases remaining between them. Germline loops: CDR1 DFQATT, CDR2 SNEGSKA (reference sequence). Sequencing used immunoSEQ multiplex PCR; TCRdb keeps in-frame clones, though not all of them. The sample lists about 190,000 clones; about three quarters were seen once. Sequences were obtained from peripheral blood. This receptor was taken from an elderly woman with active or convalescent COVID-19. The chain combines TRBV20-1 with TRBJ2-7; D might be TRBD1 (6 bases). CDR3 nucleotide sequence: TGCAGTGCTAGTTCTCCAGGGGCATACTACGAGCAGTACTTC. Residues: CSASSPGAYYEQYF.